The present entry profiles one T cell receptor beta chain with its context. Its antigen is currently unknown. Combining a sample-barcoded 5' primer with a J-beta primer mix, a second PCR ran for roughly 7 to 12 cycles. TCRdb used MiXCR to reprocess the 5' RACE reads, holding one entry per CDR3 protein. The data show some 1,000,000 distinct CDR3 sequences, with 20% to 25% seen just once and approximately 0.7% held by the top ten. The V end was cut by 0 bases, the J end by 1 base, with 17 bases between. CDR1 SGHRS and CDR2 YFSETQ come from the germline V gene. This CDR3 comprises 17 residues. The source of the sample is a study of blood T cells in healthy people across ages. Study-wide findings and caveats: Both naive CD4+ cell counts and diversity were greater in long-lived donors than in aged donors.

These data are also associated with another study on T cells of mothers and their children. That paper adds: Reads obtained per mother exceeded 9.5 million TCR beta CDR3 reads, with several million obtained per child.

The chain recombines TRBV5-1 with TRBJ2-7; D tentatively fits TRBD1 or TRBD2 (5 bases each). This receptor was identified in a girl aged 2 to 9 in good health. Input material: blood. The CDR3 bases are TGCGCCAGCAGCTTGGGAATTGGGACCGGAGCGTCCTACGAGCAGTACTTC. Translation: CASSLGIGTGASYEQYF. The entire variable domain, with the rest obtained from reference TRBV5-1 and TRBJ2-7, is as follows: KAGVTQTPRYLIKTRGQQVTLSCSPISGHRSVSWYQQTPGQGLQFLFEYFSETQRNKGNFPGRFSGRQFSNSRSEMNVSTLELGDSALYLCASSLGIGTGASYEQYFGPGTRLTVT.